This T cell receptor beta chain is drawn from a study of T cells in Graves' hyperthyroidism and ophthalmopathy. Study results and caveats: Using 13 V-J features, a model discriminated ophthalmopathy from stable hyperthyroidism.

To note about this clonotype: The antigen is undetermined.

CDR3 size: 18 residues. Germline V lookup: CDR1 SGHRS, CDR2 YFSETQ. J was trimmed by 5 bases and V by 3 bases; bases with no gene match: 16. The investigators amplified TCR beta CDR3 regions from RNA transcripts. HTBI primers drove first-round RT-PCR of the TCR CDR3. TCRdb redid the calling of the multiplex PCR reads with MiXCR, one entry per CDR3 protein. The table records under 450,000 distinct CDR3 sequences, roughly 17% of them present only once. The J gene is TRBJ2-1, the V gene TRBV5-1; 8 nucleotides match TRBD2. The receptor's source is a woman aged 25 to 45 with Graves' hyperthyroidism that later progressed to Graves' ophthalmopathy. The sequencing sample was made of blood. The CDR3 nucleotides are TGCGCCAGCAGCTCGGGGTGGTCCGGGACTAGTTTTAACAATGAGCAGTTCTTC. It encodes CASSSGWSGTSFNNEQFF.